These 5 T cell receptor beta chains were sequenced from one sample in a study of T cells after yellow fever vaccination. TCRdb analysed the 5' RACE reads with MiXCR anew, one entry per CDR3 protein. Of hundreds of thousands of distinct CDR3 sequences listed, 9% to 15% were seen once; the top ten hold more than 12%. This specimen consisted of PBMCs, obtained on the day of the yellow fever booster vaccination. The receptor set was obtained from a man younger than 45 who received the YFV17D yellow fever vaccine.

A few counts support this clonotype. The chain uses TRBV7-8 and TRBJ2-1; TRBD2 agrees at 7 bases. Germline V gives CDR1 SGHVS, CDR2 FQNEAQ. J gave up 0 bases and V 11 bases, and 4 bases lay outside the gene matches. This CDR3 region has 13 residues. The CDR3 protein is CAGSGGSYNEQFF. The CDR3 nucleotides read TGTGCCGGTTCGGGGGGCTCCTACAATGAGCAGTTCTTC.

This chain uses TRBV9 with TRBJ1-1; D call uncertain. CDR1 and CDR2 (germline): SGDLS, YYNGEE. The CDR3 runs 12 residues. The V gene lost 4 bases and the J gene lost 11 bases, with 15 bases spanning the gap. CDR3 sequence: CASSPGSTTAFF. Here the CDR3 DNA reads TGTGCCAGCAGCCCCGGGAGTACAACGGCTTTCTTT.

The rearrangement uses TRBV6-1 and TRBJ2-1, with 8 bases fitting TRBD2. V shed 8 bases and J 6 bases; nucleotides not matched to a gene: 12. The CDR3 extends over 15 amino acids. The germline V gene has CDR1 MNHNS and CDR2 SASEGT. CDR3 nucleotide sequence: TGTGCCAGCCTCCCTGGGACTAGACCTCTCAATGAGCAGTTCTTC. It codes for CASLPGTRPLNEQFF.

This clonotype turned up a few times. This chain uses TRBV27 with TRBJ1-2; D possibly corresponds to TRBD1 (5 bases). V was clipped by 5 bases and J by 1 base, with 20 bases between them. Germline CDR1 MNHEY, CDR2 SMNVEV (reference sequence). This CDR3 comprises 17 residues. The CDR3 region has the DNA TGTGCCAGCAGTCCCCGGGTGGGGGACCGACTTAACTATGGCTACACCTTC. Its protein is CASSPRVGDRLNYGYTF.

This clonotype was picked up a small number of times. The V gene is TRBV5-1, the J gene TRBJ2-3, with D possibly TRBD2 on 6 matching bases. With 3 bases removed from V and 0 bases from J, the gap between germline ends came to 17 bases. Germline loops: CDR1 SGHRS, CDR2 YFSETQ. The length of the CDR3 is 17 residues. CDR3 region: CASSSGIAAASTDTQYF. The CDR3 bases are TGCGCCAGCAGCTCGGGAATAGCGGCCGCTAGCACAGATACGCAGTATTTT.